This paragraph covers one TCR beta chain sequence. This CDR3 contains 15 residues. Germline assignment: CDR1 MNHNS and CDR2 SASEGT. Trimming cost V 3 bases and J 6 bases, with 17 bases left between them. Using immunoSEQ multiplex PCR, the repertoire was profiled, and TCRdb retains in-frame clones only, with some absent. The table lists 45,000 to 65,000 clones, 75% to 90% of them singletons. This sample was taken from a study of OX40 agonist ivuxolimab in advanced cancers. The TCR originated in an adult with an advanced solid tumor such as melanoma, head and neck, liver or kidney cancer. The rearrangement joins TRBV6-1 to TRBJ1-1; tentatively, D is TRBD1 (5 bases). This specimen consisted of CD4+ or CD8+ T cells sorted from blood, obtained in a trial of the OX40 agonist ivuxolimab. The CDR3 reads CASSDPGTLPSEAFF. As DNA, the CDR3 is TGTGCCAGCAGTGACCCCGGGACTCTGCCCTCTGAAGCTTTCTTT.